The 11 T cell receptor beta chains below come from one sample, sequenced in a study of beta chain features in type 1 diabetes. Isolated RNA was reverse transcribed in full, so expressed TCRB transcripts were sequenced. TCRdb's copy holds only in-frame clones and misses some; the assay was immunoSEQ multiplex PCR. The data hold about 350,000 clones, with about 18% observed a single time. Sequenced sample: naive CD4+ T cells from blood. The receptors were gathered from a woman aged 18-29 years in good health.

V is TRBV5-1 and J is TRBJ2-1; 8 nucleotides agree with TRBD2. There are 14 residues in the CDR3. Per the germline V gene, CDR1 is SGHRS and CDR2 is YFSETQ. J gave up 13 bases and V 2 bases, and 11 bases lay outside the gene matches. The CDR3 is CASSLSPPSGGQFF. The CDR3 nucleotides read TGCGCCAGCAGCTTATCCCCCCCCAGCGGGGGCCAGTTCTTC.

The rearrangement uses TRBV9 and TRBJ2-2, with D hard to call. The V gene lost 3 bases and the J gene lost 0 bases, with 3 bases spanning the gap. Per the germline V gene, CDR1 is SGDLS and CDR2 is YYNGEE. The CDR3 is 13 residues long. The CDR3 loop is CASSAPNTGELFF. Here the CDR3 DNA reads TGTGCCAGCAGCGCTCCGAACACCGGGGAGCTGTTTTTT.

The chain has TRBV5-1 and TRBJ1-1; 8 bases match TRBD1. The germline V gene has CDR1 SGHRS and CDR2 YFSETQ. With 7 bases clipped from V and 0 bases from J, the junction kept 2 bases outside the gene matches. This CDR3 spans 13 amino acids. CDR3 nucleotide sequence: TGCGCCAGCGGGGGACAGGTGAACACTGAAGCTTTCTTT. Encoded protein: CASGGQVNTEAFF.

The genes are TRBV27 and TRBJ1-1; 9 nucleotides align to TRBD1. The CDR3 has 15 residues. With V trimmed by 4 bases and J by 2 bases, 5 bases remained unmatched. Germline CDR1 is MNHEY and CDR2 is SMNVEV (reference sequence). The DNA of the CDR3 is TGTGCCAGCAGTTCTCCGGGACAGGGAAACACTGAAGCTTTCTTT. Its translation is CASSSPGQGNTEAFF.

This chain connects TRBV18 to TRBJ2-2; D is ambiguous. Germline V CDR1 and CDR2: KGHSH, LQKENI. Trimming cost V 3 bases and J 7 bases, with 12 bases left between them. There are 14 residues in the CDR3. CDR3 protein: CASSPTTISGELFF. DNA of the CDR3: TGTGCCAGCTCACCGACCACTATAAGCGGGGAGCTGTTTTTT.

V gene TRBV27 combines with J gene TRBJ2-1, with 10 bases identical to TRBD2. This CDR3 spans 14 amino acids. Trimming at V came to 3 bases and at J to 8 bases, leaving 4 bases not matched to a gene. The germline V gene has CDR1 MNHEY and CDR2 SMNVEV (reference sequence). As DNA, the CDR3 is TGTGCCAGCAGTTTGCAGCGGGAGGGTGATGAGCAGTTCTTC. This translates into CASSLQREGDEQFF.

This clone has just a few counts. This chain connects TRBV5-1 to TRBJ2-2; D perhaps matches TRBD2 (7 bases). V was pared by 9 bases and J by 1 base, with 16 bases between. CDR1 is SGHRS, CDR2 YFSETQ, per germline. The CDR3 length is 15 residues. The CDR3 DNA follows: TGCGCCACCTACGGGGGGCTGATGAACACCGGGGAGCTGTTTTTT. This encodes CATYGGLMNTGELFF.

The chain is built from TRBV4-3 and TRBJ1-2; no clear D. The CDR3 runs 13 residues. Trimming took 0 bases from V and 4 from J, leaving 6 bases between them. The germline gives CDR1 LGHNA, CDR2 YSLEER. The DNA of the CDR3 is TGCGCCAGCAGCCAAGATCTTCTCTATGGCTACACCTTC. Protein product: CASSQDLLYGYTF.

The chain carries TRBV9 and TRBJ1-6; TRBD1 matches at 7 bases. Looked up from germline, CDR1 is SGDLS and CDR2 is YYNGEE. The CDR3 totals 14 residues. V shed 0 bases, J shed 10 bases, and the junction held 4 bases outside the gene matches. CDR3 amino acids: CASSVGQGVSPLHF. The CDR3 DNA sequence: TGTGCCAGCAGCGTAGGACAGGGAGTCTCACCCCTCCACTTT.

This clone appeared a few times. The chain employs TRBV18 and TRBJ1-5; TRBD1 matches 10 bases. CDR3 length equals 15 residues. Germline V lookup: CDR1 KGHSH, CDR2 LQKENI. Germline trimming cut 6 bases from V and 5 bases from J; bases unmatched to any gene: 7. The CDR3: CASSPGTGVYQPQHF. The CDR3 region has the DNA TGTGCCAGCTCCCCCGGGACAGGGGTTTATCAGCCCCAGCATTTT.

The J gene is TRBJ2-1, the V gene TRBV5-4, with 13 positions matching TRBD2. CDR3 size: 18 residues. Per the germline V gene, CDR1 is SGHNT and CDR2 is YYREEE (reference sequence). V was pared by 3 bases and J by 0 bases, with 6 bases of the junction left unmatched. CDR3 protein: CASSSRGTSGTSYNEQFF. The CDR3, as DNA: TGTGCCAGCAGCTCAAGGGGGACTAGCGGGACCTCCTACAATGAGCAGTTCTTC.